This is a list of T cell receptor beta chains from one sample in a study of TIL therapy for anti-PD-1-resistant metastatic lung cancer. The protocol was immunoSEQ multiplex PCR, while the TCRdb copy is restricted to in-frame clones and leaves out a portion. The sample has approximately 30,000 clones, about 70% seen once. Material: blood, obtained at baseline. The receptor set was obtained from a woman aged 30 to 85 with non-small cell lung cancer. The CDR3 runs from the conserved cysteine through the conserved F or W. Each record gives: clone size, V gene, J gene, D gene, CDR3 DNA, CDR3 protein. A D gene is named only where the DNA matches it firmly. For some rows the clone size is stated as once, few or many, or as a class when expanded; others skip it.

clone size: .
V gene: TRBV30
J gene: TRBJ2-7
D gene: TRBD1
CDR3 DNA: TGTGCCTGGTCTCCACCGGGACAGCTCTACGAGCAGTACTTC
CDR3 protein: CAWSPPGQLYEQYF

clone size: .
V gene: TRBV7-7
J gene: TRBJ2-5
D gene: TRBD2
CDR3 DNA: TGTGCCAGCAGCTTATCTAGCGGGAGGGTAGAGACCCAGTACTTC
CDR3 protein: CASSLSSGRVETQYF

clone size: .
V gene: TRBV10-2
J gene: TRBJ2-1
D gene: .
CDR3 DNA: TGCGCCAGCAGTGAGGTCAGTGCGGTCTTCGGCGAGCAGTTCTTC
CDR3 protein: CASSEVSAVFGEQFF

clone size: few
V gene: TRBV4-1
J gene: TRBJ1-4
D gene: TRBD1
CDR3 DNA: TGCGCCAGCAGCCAAGCCGGGGGGACAGGGACAGCAAAACTGTTTTTT
CDR3 protein: CASSQAGGTGTAKLFF

clone size: .
V gene: TRBV14
J gene: TRBJ2-7
D gene: .
CDR3 DNA: TGTGCCAGCAGCCGATTTAACGTGTTTGCCAGTTCCTACGAGCAGTACTTC
CDR3 protein: CASSRFNVFASSYEQYF

clone size: .
V gene: TRBV7-8
J gene: TRBJ1-5
D gene: .
CDR3 DNA: TGTGCCAGCACCACAAATTGGGGTCAGCCCCAGCATTTT
CDR3 protein: CASTTNWGQPQHF

clone size: once
V gene: TRBV2
J gene: TRBJ1-1
D gene: .
CDR3 DNA: TGTGCCAGAGAAGTCGGACTGAACACTGAAGCTTTCTTT
CDR3 protein: CAREVGLNTEAFF

clone size: .
V gene: TRBV29-1
J gene: TRBJ2-1
D gene: .
CDR3 DNA: TGCAGCGTTGAAGATCGGCCAGGGGAGGTTGAGCAGTTCTTC
CDR3 protein: CSVEDRPGEVEQFF

clone size: .
V gene: TRBV5-6
J gene: TRBJ2-2
D gene: .
CDR3 DNA: TGTGCCAGCAGCTCCGTACAGGAGACGAACACCGGGGAGCTGTTTTTT
CDR3 protein: CASSSVQETNTGELFF

clone size: .
V gene: TRBV29-1
J gene: TRBJ2-1
D gene: TRBD2
CDR3 DNA: TGCAGCGTTGAAGGCCCCCTAGCGGGAGATTACAATGAGCAGTTCTTC
CDR3 protein: CSVEGPLAGDYNEQFF

clone size: .
V gene: TRBV28
J gene: TRBJ1-2
D gene: .
CDR3 DNA: TGTGCCAGCATTAGTGAGGGGTTGGGGCTACACTATGGCTACACCTTC
CDR3 protein: CASISEGLGLHYGYTF

clone size: .
V gene: TRBV25-1
J gene: TRBJ1-1
D gene: .
CDR3 DNA: TGTGCCAGCAGTACCACAGGGACTTTGAACACTGAAGCTTTCTTT
CDR3 protein: CASSTTGTLNTEAFF

clone size: .
V gene: TRBV7-2
J gene: TRBJ2-7
D gene: .
CDR3 DNA: TGTGCCAGCAGCCCGTCTTTGGGGGAGCAGTACTTC
CDR3 protein: CASSPSLGEQYF

clone size: .
V gene: TRBV6-5
J gene: TRBJ2-3
D gene: .
CDR3 DNA: TGTGCAGGCGGGGCTTACACAGATACGCAGTATTTT
CDR3 protein: CAGGAYTDTQYF

clone size: few
V gene: TRBV19
J gene: TRBJ2-3
D gene: .
CDR3 DNA: TGTGCCAGTAGTGCGTACGAGGGTGGGGATACGCAGTATTTT
CDR3 protein: CASSAYEGGDTQYF

clone size: .
V gene: TRBV20-1
J gene: TRBJ2-1
D gene: .
CDR3 DNA: TGCAGTGCTAGAGCAGACAATGAGCAGTTCTTC
CDR3 protein: CSARADNEQFF

clone size: .
V gene: TRBV5-1
J gene: TRBJ2-7
D gene: .
CDR3 DNA: TGCGCCAGTACCCCCAGGGGGGGTTCCTACGAGCAGTACTTC
CDR3 protein: CASTPRGGSYEQYF

clone size: .
V gene: TRBV14
J gene: TRBJ1-3
D gene: .
CDR3 DNA: TGTGCCAGCAGCCAAGGGGGGGGCTCCGGAAACACCATATATTTT
CDR3 protein: CASSQGGGSGNTIYF

clone size: .
V gene: TRBV5-5
J gene: TRBJ2-7
D gene: .
CDR3 DNA: TGTGCCAGCAGCTTGGATGTTTTCGAGGGGATCAGTCTCTACGAGCAGTACTTC
CDR3 protein: CASSLDVFEGISLYEQYF

clone size: few
V gene: TRBV5-1
J gene: TRBJ1-2
D gene: .
CDR3 DNA: TGCGCCAGCAGCTTGAGGGCAGCGTCGGGCTACACCTTC
CDR3 protein: CASSLRAASGYTF

clone size: .
V gene: TRBV5-1
J gene: TRBJ1-2
D gene: .
CDR3 DNA: TGCGCCAGCAGCTCGGGCTCAGGGCGTAACTATGGCTACACCTTC
CDR3 protein: CASSSGSGRNYGYTF

clone size: .
V gene: TRBV4-1
J gene: TRBJ1-6
D gene: TRBD1
CDR3 DNA: TGCGCCAGCAGCCAGGGGACAGGGGGCAACGCTAATTCACCCCTCCACTTT
CDR3 protein: CASSQGTGGNANSPLHF

clone size: few
V gene: TRBV27
J gene: TRBJ2-7
D gene: .
CDR3 DNA: TGTGCCAGCAGTTTCGGCTCCGCATACGAGCAGTACTTC
CDR3 protein: CASSFGSAYEQYF

clone size: .
V gene: TRBV5-1
J gene: TRBJ2-3
D gene: .
CDR3 DNA: TGCGCCAGCAGCGTTGGACAGAGAAGCACAGATACGCAGTATTTT
CDR3 protein: CASSVGQRSTDTQYF

clone size: .
V gene: TRBV27
J gene: TRBJ2-7
D gene: .
CDR3 DNA: TGTGCCAGCAGTTTTGTCCCCTCCTACGAGCAGTACTTC
CDR3 protein: CASSFVPSYEQYF

clone size: .
V gene: TRBV18
J gene: TRBJ2-7
D gene: .
CDR3 DNA: TGTGCCAGCACACGAGGGGAGCCCCACGAGCAGTACTTC
CDR3 protein: CASTRGEPHEQYF

clone size: once
V gene: TRBV5-4
J gene: TRBJ2-1
D gene: .
CDR3 DNA: TGTGCCAGCAGCCTACAACTCATCAATGAGCAGTTCTTC
CDR3 protein: CASSLQLINEQFF

clone size: .
V gene: TRBV2
J gene: TRBJ1-2
D gene: TRBD1
CDR3 DNA: TGTGCCAGCAGTGGATCCGGGACAGGGTGGCAGGGCTACACCTTC
CDR3 protein: CASSGSGTGWQGYTF

clone size: .
V gene: TRBV5-6
J gene: TRBJ2-7
D gene: .
CDR3 DNA: TGTGCCAGCAGCGGGCCCGGGACGCACCCCGGTTACGAGCAGTACTTC
CDR3 protein: CASSGPGTHPGYEQYF

clone size: .
V gene: TRBV7-8
J gene: TRBJ2-7
D gene: .
CDR3 DNA: TGTGCCAGCAGCTTAGCACGGCAGAACTACGAGCAGTACTTC
CDR3 protein: CASSLARQNYEQYF

clone size: .
V gene: TRBV15
J gene: TRBJ2-7
D gene: TRBD1
CDR3 DNA: TGTGCCACCAGCAGCGCCCGGGACAGGCCGGTAGAGCAGTACTTC
CDR3 protein: CATSSARDRPVEQYF

clone size: .
V gene: TRBV11-2
J gene: TRBJ2-7
D gene: .
CDR3 DNA: TGTGCCAGCAGCCTTAGACTTCTCAACGAGCAGTACTTC
CDR3 protein: CASSLRLLNEQYF

clone size: few
V gene: TRBV7-9
J gene: TRBJ1-1
D gene: .
CDR3 DNA: TGTGCCAGCAGCGTTCTCCAGGGGTGGATGAACACTGAAGCTTTCTTT
CDR3 protein: CASSVLQGWMNTEAFF

clone size: .
V gene: TRBV15
J gene: TRBJ2-3
D gene: TRBD1
CDR3 DNA: TGTGCCACCAGCAGAGATTATGGGACAGGGGTCGCAAATACGCAGTATTTT
CDR3 protein: CATSRDYGTGVANTQYF

clone size: few
V gene: TRBV5-1
J gene: TRBJ2-7
D gene: TRBD2
CDR3 DNA: TGCGCCAGCAGCGTAACTAGCGGGAACTACGAGCAGTACTTC
CDR3 protein: CASSVTSGNYEQYF

clone size: few
V gene: TRBV4-2
J gene: TRBJ2-2
D gene: .
CDR3 DNA: TGTGCCAGCAGCCCGCGGGGCTCCGACCACGGGGAGCTGTTTTTT
CDR3 protein: CASSPRGSDHGELFF

clone size: .
V gene: TRBV30
J gene: TRBJ2-1
D gene: .
CDR3 DNA: TGTGCCTGGACTAGACCTGGCAATGAGCAGTTCTTC
CDR3 protein: CAWTRPGNEQFF

clone size: .
V gene: TRBV7-2
J gene: TRBJ2-1
D gene: .
CDR3 DNA: TGTGCCAGCAGCTTAGCCCGGGAGCTTAGAGTTGAGCAGTTCTTC
CDR3 protein: CASSLARELRVEQFF

clone size: few
V gene: TRBV5-5
J gene: TRBJ2-1
D gene: TRBD2
CDR3 DNA: TGTGCCAGCGAAGCCTCTAGCGGCTTCCTCTACAATGAGCAGTTCTTC
CDR3 protein: CASEASSGFLYNEQFF

clone size: .
V gene: TRBV10-3
J gene: TRBJ1-5
D gene: .
CDR3 DNA: TGTGCCACCCAGTCTGGCAGGATGTTTCAGCCCCAGCATTTT
CDR3 protein: CATQSGRMFQPQHF

clone size: .
V gene: TRBV2
J gene: TRBJ1-6
D gene: TRBD1
CDR3 DNA: TGTGCCAGCAAGGTCAGGGGGCGCTTTGATTCACCCCTCCACTTT
CDR3 protein: CASKVRGRFDSPLHF

clone size: .
V gene: TRBV6-5
J gene: TRBJ1-3
D gene: TRBD1
CDR3 DNA: TGTGCCAGCAGGGACAGGGGGATCTCTGGAAACACCATATATTTT
CDR3 protein: CASRDRGISGNTIYF

clone size: .
V gene: TRBV5-8
J gene: TRBJ2-7
D gene: .
CDR3 DNA: TGTGCCAGCAGCTTGGTCCCCGGCTACGAGCAGTACTTC
CDR3 protein: CASSLVPGYEQYF

clone size: few
V gene: TRBV7-8
J gene: TRBJ1-2
D gene: .
CDR3 DNA: TGTGCCAGCAGCTTCACCGGGGACAACTATGGCTACACCTTC
CDR3 protein: CASSFTGDNYGYTF

clone size: .
V gene: TRBV29-1
J gene: TRBJ2-3
D gene: TRBD1
CDR3 DNA: TGCAGCATCCGGACAGGTTTGACAGATACGCAGTATTTT
CDR3 protein: CSIRTGLTDTQYF

clone size: .
V gene: TRBV29-1
J gene: TRBJ2-3
D gene: TRBD2
CDR3 DNA: TGCAGCGTTGATTCAGCGGGAGGGGCCGATACGCAGTATTTT
CDR3 protein: CSVDSAGGADTQYF

clone size: .
V gene: TRBV10-3
J gene: TRBJ2-7
D gene: .
CDR3 DNA: TGTGCCATCACCCCTGGGAGGCTGGACGGGGTTTTATACGAGCAGTACTTC
CDR3 protein: CAITPGRLDGVLYEQYF

clone size: .
V gene: TRBV2
J gene: TRBJ2-1
D gene: TRBD2
CDR3 DNA: TGTGCCAGCAGCCCAGCGGGAGGGTTCTACAATGAGCAGTTCTTC
CDR3 protein: CASSPAGGFYNEQFF

clone size: .
V gene: TRBV5-6
J gene: TRBJ2-7
D gene: .
CDR3 DNA: TGTGCCAGCAGCGCGACCGGGACACAGTACGAGCAGTACTTC
CDR3 protein: CASSATGTQYEQYF

clone size: .
V gene: TRBV11-2
J gene: TRBJ2-3
D gene: .
CDR3 DNA: TGTGCCAGCAGCCCTTTAAAAGGGAGAGCAGATACGCAGTATTTT
CDR3 protein: CASSPLKGRADTQYF

clone size: few
V gene: TRBV7-6
J gene: TRBJ1-3
D gene: .
CDR3 DNA: TGTGCCAGCAGCTCCCCCCAGGGCTCTGGAAACACCATATATTTT
CDR3 protein: CASSSPQGSGNTIYF

clone size: few
V gene: TRBV6-4
J gene: TRBJ1-1
D gene: .
CDR3 DNA: TGTGCCAGCAGAGGTCGAGGGCCCGAAGCTTTCTTT
CDR3 protein: CASRGRGPEAFF